This T cell receptor (beta chain) emerged from a study of blood T cells in healthy people across ages. Alongside a J-beta primer mix, a sample-barcoded 5' primer served in a second PCR lasting about 7 to 12 cycles. MiXCR was run by TCRdb on the 5' RACE reads, yielding one entry per CDR3 protein. This table has 1.4 million or so distinct CDR3 sequences, less than 45% appearing once. There are a few counts of this clonotype. The CDR3 consists of 12 residues. The V and J ends lost 6 bases and 6 bases, in that order; junction bases with no gene match: 1. The germline CDR1 and CDR2 sequences are MNHEY and SMNVEV (reference sequence).

The receptor comes from a young woman in good health. Sequencing used blood. The chain is built from TRBV27 and TRBJ2-2; 7 nucleotides line up with TRBD1. The CDR3 DNA reads as TGTGCCAGCAGGACAGGGCCCGGGGAGCTGTTTTTT. Translation: CASRTGPGELFF.